What follows are 27 T cell receptor beta chains derived from one specimen sequenced in a study of spatial heterogeneity in lung cancer. One entry per CDR3 protein, called by TCRdb with MiXCR from the 5' RACE reads. The sample lists some 80,000 distinct CDR3 sequences, around 7.8% occurring once. Regarding time point: sample taken at primary tumor resection. Sequencing was performed on PBMCs, taken at surgery. These receptors all come from a male donor with early-stage non-small cell lung cancer.

In its sample, this clonotype was seen many times. The chain employs TRBV20-1 and TRBJ1-6; D remains unclear. The CDR3 is 16 amino acids. V gave up 2 bases and J gave up 3 bases, with 14 bases separating them. Germline V gene data show CDR1 as DFQATT and CDR2 as SNEGSKA (reference sequence). As DNA, the CDR3 is TGCAGTGCTAGATCGCCAACTGATAACTATAATTCACCCCTCCACTTT. Residues: CSARSPTDNYNSPLHF.

This clonotype was found many times. V usage is TRBV10-3 and J usage is TRBJ1-2, with D possibly matching TRBD1 (6 bases). Trimming shortened V by 0 bases and J by 6 bases, and 11 bases separated the two germline ends. From germline, CDR1 is ENHRY and CDR2 SYGVKD. The length of the CDR3 is 14 residues. DNA of the CDR3: TGTGCCATCAGTGAGTCGAAGGGGGATCATGGCTACACCTTC. Its protein is CAISESKGDHGYTF.

In this sample, this clonotype turned up many times. The V and J genes are TRBV11-2 and TRBJ1-1, with a tentative D call TRBD1 (6 bases). Between the trimmed V and J ends, which lost 1 base and 1 base, there was a span of 10 bases. CDR3 length: 15 residues. Germline CDR1 and CDR2: SGHAT and FQNNGV. CDR3 DNA: TGTGCCAGCAGCTTAGGGTGGGGGCAGAACACTGAAGCTTTCTTT. Residues: CASSLGWGQNTEAFF.

The sample holds many counts of this clonotype. V and J are TRBV27 and TRBJ1-4; possibly TRBD1 for D (5 bases). CDR3 size: 16 residues. Germline CDR1 MNHEY, CDR2 SMNVEV (reference sequence). Trimming removed 1 base from V and 0 bases from J, with 9 bases in between. CDR3 protein: CASSLFLGATNEKLFF. In DNA form, the CDR3 reads TGTGCCAGCAGTTTATTTTTGGGGGCAACTAATGAAAAACTGTTTTTT.

The chain is built from TRBV11-2 and TRBJ2-7, with a possible D match to TRBD1 (5 bases). CDR3 length equals 17 residues. Per germline, CDR1 SGHAT and CDR2 FQNNGV. Trimming pared 0 bases from V and 0 bases from J, leaving 15 bases between. The CDR3 spells CASSLELDTLLSYEQYF. The CDR3 DNA is TGTGCCAGCAGCTTAGAATTGGACACCTTACTCTCCTACGAGCAGTACTTC.

V usage is TRBV28 and J usage is TRBJ1-4, with 7 bases identical to TRBD1. Germline lookup yields CDR1 MDHEN and CDR2 SYDVKM. The V and J ends lost 5 bases and 5 bases, in that order; junction bases with no gene match: 11. The CDR3 totals 16 residues. CDR3 region: CASSPILQGRNEKLFF. The CDR3 DNA reads as TGTGCCAGCAGTCCGATATTACAGGGGAGGAATGAAAAACTGTTTTTT.

V and J are TRBV5-4 and TRBJ2-3; 8 bases are shared with TRBD1. There are 15 residues in the CDR3. Germline CDR1 and CDR2: SGHNT and YYREEE (reference sequence). Losses at the gene ends were 4 bases for V and 6 bases for J; bases not matched to a gene: 10. This CDR3 is CASSPRTGKSDTQYF. The CDR3 nucleotides are TGTGCCAGCAGCCCGCGGACAGGGAAGTCCGATACGCAGTATTTT.

The gene calls are TRBV7-6 and TRBJ2-3; D is tentatively TRBD1 or TRBD2 (6 bases each). The CDR3 totals 16 residues. Looked up from germline, CDR1 is SGHVS and CDR2 is FNYEAQ. Trimming pared 7 bases from V and 3 bases from J, leaving 20 bases between. The CDR3 DNA reads TGTGCCAGCATCCTTAGAGGGGGGAGAACGACAGATACGCAGTATTTT. Residues: CASILRGGRTTDTQYF.

The CDR3, as DNA: TGTGCCATCAGTGCGACAGGGAGTAACGGGGAGCTGTTTTTT. Translating gives CAISATGSNGELFF. V usage is TRBV10-3 and J usage is TRBJ2-2, with TRBD1 identical over 7 bases. The J segment lost 7 bases and the V segment lost 4 bases, leaving 6 bases of the junction unmatched. Per the germline V gene, CDR1 is ENHRY and CDR2 is SYGVKD. The CDR3 spans 14 residues.

The table lists this clonotype with a few counts. J is TRBJ1-2 and V is TRBV27, with TRBD1 as a possible D gene (6 bases). The V end was cut by 4 bases, the J end by 5 bases, with 14 bases between. CDR1 and CDR2 from the germline V gene are MNHEY and SMNVEV (reference sequence). There are 14 residues in the CDR3. The CDR3: CASSSPGQRYGYTF. As DNA, the CDR3 is TGTGCCAGCAGTTCCCCGGGACAAAGATATGGCTACACCTTC.

This clonotype was observed many times. The chain couples TRBV18 to TRBJ1-1, with D possibly TRBD1 on 6 matching bases. With 2 bases removed from V and 8 bases from J, the gap between germline ends came to 12 bases. CDR1 and CDR2 (germline): KGHSH, LQKENI. The CDR3 sequence is 13 residues long. The CDR3 region is CASSPKETGEAFF. The CDR3 DNA sequence: TGTGCCAGCTCACCAAAGGAAACAGGGGAAGCTTTCTTT.

This clonotype was seen more than once but under ten times. The chain recombines TRBV20-1 with TRBJ2-7, with 7 bases lining up with TRBD2. Germline V gene sequence: CDR1 DFQATT, CDR2 SNEGSKA (reference sequence). Trimming at V came to 5 bases and at J to 6 bases, leaving 7 bases not matched to a gene. The CDR3 contains 12 residues. CDR3: CSAPGLVSEQYF. In nucleotides, the CDR3 is TGCAGTGCTCCTGGACTAGTCTCCGAGCAGTACTTC.

This clonotype counts as medium-sized (0.01 to 0.1%). The V gene is TRBV3-1, the J gene TRBJ2-3; D possibly corresponds to TRBD2 (5 bases). V was clipped by 3 bases and J by 9 bases, with 13 bases between them. Germline-derived CDR1 and CDR2 are LGHDT and YNNKEL (reference sequence). This CDR3 has 13 amino acids. The CDR3 DNA follows: TGTGCCAGCAGCCACCCAGGAGACTACACGCAGTATTTT. It codes for CASSHPGDYTQYF.

The J gene is TRBJ1-4, the V gene TRBV9; D possibly corresponds to TRBD1 (6 bases). Trimming took 3 bases from V and 1 from J, leaving 7 bases between them. CDR1 and CDR2 from the germline V gene are SGDLS and YYNGEE. This CDR3 region has 14 residues. This CDR3 is CASSGGGTNEKLFF. The CDR3 DNA reads TGTGCCAGCAGCGGAGGGGGAACTAATGAAAAACTGTTTTTT.

This clonotype was recorded many times. The chain carries TRBV12-3 or TRBV12-4 and TRBJ2-4; 10 bases align to TRBD1. The CDR3 totals 15 residues. The ends lost 5 bases at V and 7 bases at J; junction bases unmatched: 8. CDR3 region: CASSDDRGRGNIQYF. The CDR3 DNA reads as TGTGCCAGCAGTGACGACAGGGGGCGGGGGAACATTCAGTACTTC.

CDR3 amino acids: CASSFGTSDSSYNEQFF. CDR3 DNA: TGTGCCAGCAGTTTCGGGACTAGCGACTCCTCCTACAATGAGCAGTTCTTC. This chain links TRBV12-3 or TRBV12-4 with TRBJ2-1; 10 bases are a match to TRBD2. The CDR3 runs to 17 residues. V was clipped by 3 bases and J by 0 bases; unmatched bases: 5.

In its sample, this clonotype was seen many times. This chain joins TRBV19 and TRBJ1-5; 8 nucleotides agree with TRBD1. The CDR3 consists of 15 residues. J gave up 7 bases and V 4 bases, and 9 bases lay outside the gene matches. Germline V gene lookup returns CDR1 LNHDA and CDR2 SQIVND (reference sequence). CDR3 sequence (DNA): TGTGCCAGTAGTACTATCGACAGGGGCGACCAGCCCCAGCATTTT. As protein: CASSTIDRGDQPQHF.

The chain uses TRBV12-3 or TRBV12-4 and TRBJ2-1; no firm D call. Trimming left V 2 bases short and J 1 base short, with 3 bases between. The CDR3 covers 13 residues. CDR3 region: CASSLMSYNEQFF. The CDR3 nucleotides are TGTGCCAGCAGTTTAATGTCCTACAATGAGCAGTTCTTC.

This clonotype was observed at least ten times. V and J are TRBV18 and TRBJ2-3; D tentatively reads TRBD1 or TRBD2 (6 bases each). The CDR3 runs 14 residues. The V and J ends lost 5 bases and 2 bases respectively, with 11 bases between them. Germline V gene sequence: CDR1 KGHSH, CDR2 LQKENI. The CDR3 bases are TGTGCCAGCTCAACGGGGGACAACACAGATACGCAGTATTTT. Its protein product is CASSTGDNTDTQYF.

This clonotype was seen more than once but under ten times. The CDR3 DNA reads as TGTGCCATCAGTGGGGCAGGTAGCAATCAGCCCCAGCATTTT. It is translated as CAISGAGSNQPQHF. The chain recombines TRBV10-3 with TRBJ1-5; no firm D call. Trimming left V 4 bases short and J 0 bases short, with 7 bases between. The germline V gene encodes CDR1 ENHRY and CDR2 SYGVKD. The CDR3 is 14 amino acids.

The table lists this clonotype with many counts. This chain uses TRBV4-1 with TRBJ2-7, with a weak D call TRBD2 (5 bases). V lost 8 bases and J lost 0, with 11 bases in between. The germline V gene has CDR1 MGHRA and CDR2 YSYEKL. The CDR3 length is 13 residues. The CDR3 bases are TGCGCCAGCGCGGAGGTGGCCTCCTACGAGCAGTACTTC. Translating it yields CASAEVASYEQYF.

This clonotype was seen ten or more times. The V and J genes are TRBV6-2 or TRBV6-3 and TRBJ1-5, with a weak D call TRBD1 (5 bases). Germline CDR1 is MNHEY and CDR2 is SVGEGT. This CDR3 comprises 17 residues. V lost 2 bases and J 5 bases, leaving 19 bases between the germline ends. The chain's CDR3 is CASSYLPRQGSYQPQHF. The CDR3 DNA follows: TGTGCCAGCAGTTACCTACCACGCCAGGGTTCTTATCAGCCCCAGCATTTT.

This clonotype occurred many times. CDR3 in DNA: TGTGCTAGTGGTACCCTGGACAGGGACGAGCAGTACTTC. This codes for CASGTLDRDEQYF. The chain joins TRBV12-5 to TRBJ2-7, with 8 nucleotides matching TRBD1. This CDR3 has 13 residues. Germline CDR1 and CDR2: LGHNT and FRNRAP. Trimming took 5 bases from V and 5 from J; bases not matched to a gene: 5.

This clonotype has only a few counts. CDR3 sequence reads: CASSETWQGVGYEQYF. The CDR3 bases are TGTGCCAGCAGTGAAACGTGGCAGGGGGTTGGGTACGAGCAGTACTTC. The V and J genes are TRBV6-1 and TRBJ2-7; 7 nucleotides match TRBD1. The CDR3 runs to 16 residues. The trim removed 2 bases at V and 4 bases at J, leaving 11 bases unmatched. The germline CDR1 and CDR2 sequences are MNHNS and SASEGT.

This clonotype was detected only a few times. J is TRBJ2-7 and V is TRBV19; TRBD1 might be the D (5 bases). The ends were cut back, 4 bases at V and 0 bases at J, with 10 bases in the middle. This CDR3 has 14 amino acids. Per germline, CDR1 LNHDA and CDR2 SQIVND (reference sequence). As DNA, the CDR3 is TGTGCCAGTAGTACAGGGTTGAGCTCCTACGAGCAGTACTTC. Translated, it gives CASSTGLSSYEQYF.

This clonotype has a count of ten or more. The V call is TRBV11-2, the J call TRBJ2-1, with TRBD1 as a possible D gene (7 bases). V lost 5 bases to trimming and J lost 8 bases, with 16 bases between them. Germline lookup yields CDR1 SGHAT and CDR2 FQNNGV. CDR3 length equals 14 residues. CDR3 loop: CASSVRGVRDEQFF. Here the CDR3 DNA reads TGTGCCAGCAGCGTCAGGGGGGTCAGAGATGAGCAGTTCTTC.

This clonotype was detected ten times or more. The chain employs TRBV7-9 and TRBJ2-3; TRBD1 matches at 10 bases. CDR1 is SEHNR, CDR2 FQNEAQ, per germline (reference sequence). V trimming: 5 bases; J trimming: 2 bases; junction bases outside the gene matches: 7. The CDR3 contains 16 residues. The DNA for the CDR3 is TGTGCCAGCAGCCCCTGGACAGGGGGAGACACAGATACGCAGTATTTT. It specifies CASSPWTGGDTDTQYF. Together with reference TRBV7-9 and TRBJ2-3, the CDR3 gives the full variable domain: DTGVSQNPRHKITKRGQNVTFRCDPISEHNRLYWYRQTLGQGPEFLTYFQNEAQLEKSRLLSDRFSAERPKGSFSTLEIQRTEQGDSAMYLCASSPWTGGDTDTQYFGPGTRLTVL.